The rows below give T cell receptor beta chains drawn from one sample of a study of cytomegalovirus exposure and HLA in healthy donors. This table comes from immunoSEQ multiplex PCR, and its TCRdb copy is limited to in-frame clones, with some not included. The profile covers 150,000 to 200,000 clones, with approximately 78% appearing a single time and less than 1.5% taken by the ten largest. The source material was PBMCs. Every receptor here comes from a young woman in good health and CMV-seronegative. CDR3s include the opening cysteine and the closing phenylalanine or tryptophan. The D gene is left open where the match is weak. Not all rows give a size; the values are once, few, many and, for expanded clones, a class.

cdr3_nt: TGTGCCAGCAGCTTGGCGGGGCAGGGGTGGACTGAAGCTTTCTTT
cdr3_aa: CASSLAGQGWTEAFF
v_call: TRBV5-4
d_call: -
clone_size: -
j_call: TRBJ1-1

cdr3_nt: TGTGCCAGCAGCGAACAACAGGGGGCGAACACTGAAGCTTTCTTT
cdr3_aa: CASSEQQGANTEAFF
v_call: TRBV11-1
d_call: TRBD1
clone_size: -
j_call: TRBJ1-1

cdr3_nt: TGCGCCAGCAGCCTAGAAGAGACGCAGTATTTT
cdr3_aa: CASSLEETQYF
v_call: TRBV5-1
d_call: -
clone_size: once
j_call: TRBJ2-3

cdr3_nt: TGCGCCAGCAGCTTGTTCGGGGACGAGCAGTACTTC
cdr3_aa: CASSLFGDEQYF
v_call: TRBV5-1
d_call: -
clone_size: -
j_call: TRBJ2-7

cdr3_nt: TGTGCCAGCAGCGGGAGGGGGGGCAATTCACCCCTCCACTTT
cdr3_aa: CASSGRGGNSPLHF
v_call: TRBV11-2
d_call: -
clone_size: -
j_call: TRBJ1-6

cdr3_nt: TGTGCCAGCAGCCCGACAGGGGGCGTATATAATTCACCCCTCCACTTT
cdr3_aa: CASSPTGGVYNSPLHF
v_call: TRBV7-9
d_call: TRBD1
clone_size: -
j_call: TRBJ1-6

cdr3_nt: TGCACCAGCAGCCAAGATCCGACGGGACTAGGAAGGTACGAGCAGTACTTC
cdr3_aa: CTSSQDPTGLGRYEQYF
v_call: TRBV1
d_call: -
clone_size: -
j_call: TRBJ2-7

cdr3_nt: TGCGCCAGCAGTGAGACAGTAAAAACTGAAGCTTTCTTT
cdr3_aa: CASSETVKTEAFF
v_call: TRBV10-2
d_call: -
clone_size: -
j_call: TRBJ1-1

cdr3_nt: TGTGCCAGCAGCCAGACAGGGCCGGGGGTTGGGCAGTACTTC
cdr3_aa: CASSQTGPGVGQYF
v_call: TRBV6-5
d_call: -
clone_size: -
j_call: TRBJ2-7

cdr3_nt: TGTGCCAGTAGTATAGTAGCGGACATATCCTACGAGCAGTACTTC
cdr3_aa: CASSIVADISYEQYF
v_call: TRBV19
d_call: -
clone_size: -
j_call: TRBJ2-7

cdr3_nt: TGTGCCAGCAGCCGCCGACAGGGGCAAGAGACCCAGTACTTC
cdr3_aa: CASSRRQGQETQYF
v_call: TRBV7-2
d_call: TRBD1
clone_size: -
j_call: TRBJ2-5

cdr3_nt: TGCGCCAGCAGCGGGGACAGGGGGCTACCAGATACGCAGTATTTT
cdr3_aa: CASSGDRGLPDTQYF
v_call: TRBV10-2
d_call: TRBD1
clone_size: once
j_call: TRBJ2-3

cdr3_nt: TGTGCCAGCTGTGGCGGAAGCTCCTACGAGCAGTACTTC
cdr3_aa: CASCGGSSYEQYF
v_call: TRBV28
d_call: -
clone_size: -
j_call: TRBJ2-7

cdr3_nt: TGTGCCAGCAGCCAAATCCGCGGGGGGCCTCCCTACGAGCAGTACTTC
cdr3_aa: CASSQIRGGPPYEQYF
v_call: TRBV4-2
d_call: TRBD2
clone_size: -
j_call: TRBJ2-7

cdr3_nt: TGCGCCAGCAGTGAAACAGGGGGCGCGTCGGGTAACTATGGCTACACCTTC
cdr3_aa: CASSETGGASGNYGYTF
v_call: TRBV10-2
d_call: TRBD1
clone_size: few
j_call: TRBJ1-2

cdr3_nt: TGCGCCAGCAGCCAAGGACCGGCGGGGGGGCGTCGGACAGATACGCAGTATTTT
cdr3_aa: CASSQGPAGGRRTDTQYF
v_call: TRBV4-1
d_call: TRBD2
clone_size: -
j_call: TRBJ2-3

cdr3_nt: TGTGCCAGCAGGGCTAGCGAGAGCCTCTACAATGAGCAGTTCTTC
cdr3_aa: CASRASESLYNEQFF
v_call: TRBV2
d_call: -
clone_size: -
j_call: TRBJ2-1

cdr3_nt: TGTGCCAGCAGTGAAGCACTAGCGGGGGTGATAGATACGCAGTATTTT
cdr3_aa: CASSEALAGVIDTQYF
v_call: TRBV6-1
d_call: TRBD2
clone_size: -
j_call: TRBJ2-3

cdr3_nt: TGTGCCAGCAGTTCTAACAGGCGCGGCTACACCTTC
cdr3_aa: CASSSNRRGYTF
v_call: TRBV6-5
d_call: -
clone_size: few
j_call: TRBJ1-2

cdr3_nt: TGTGCCAGCAGCCCGAGGGGGAACCAAGAGACCCAGTACTTC
cdr3_aa: CASSPRGNQETQYF
v_call: TRBV6-5
d_call: -
clone_size: -
j_call: TRBJ2-5

cdr3_nt: TGTGCCAGCTCACCAGAGACCTTCCTACGATACAGGGGAAACACTGAAGCTTTCTTT
cdr3_aa: CASSPETFLRYRGNTEAFF
v_call: TRBV18
d_call: TRBD1
clone_size: -
j_call: TRBJ1-1

cdr3_nt: TGTGCCAGCAGTCTACTAGGGGGCTACACCTTC
cdr3_aa: CASSLLGGYTF
v_call: TRBV6-1
d_call: -
clone_size: -
j_call: TRBJ1-2

cdr3_nt: TGTGCCAGCAGTTATTCAGGGGGCGCCGGCTACACCTTC
cdr3_aa: CASSYSGGAGYTF
v_call: TRBV6-5
d_call: TRBD1
clone_size: -
j_call: TRBJ1-2

cdr3_nt: TGCGCCAGCAGCTTGCAGGGCACAGATACGCAGTATTTT
cdr3_aa: CASSLQGTDTQYF
v_call: TRBV5-1
d_call: -
clone_size: -
j_call: TRBJ2-3

cdr3_nt: TGTGCCAGCAGTTTCCATCGGGACAGGGGGCGTAATGAAAAACTGTTTTTT
cdr3_aa: CASSFHRDRGRNEKLFF
v_call: TRBV28
d_call: TRBD1
clone_size: -
j_call: TRBJ1-4

cdr3_nt: TGTGCCAGCAGTCCTCCAAAACTAGCGACTAAGGGCGGGGAGCTGTTTTTT
cdr3_aa: CASSPPKLATKGGELFF
v_call: TRBV27
d_call: TRBD2
clone_size: once
j_call: TRBJ2-2

cdr3_nt: TGTGCCAGCAGTCTACTCCTACTAGCGGGGGCCTACGAGCAGTACTTC
cdr3_aa: CASSLLLLAGAYEQYF
v_call: TRBV11-2
d_call: TRBD2
clone_size: -
j_call: TRBJ2-7

cdr3_nt: TGTGCCAGTAGTGCACAGGGGGCGCCCTATAATTCACCCCTCCACTTT
cdr3_aa: CASSAQGAPYNSPLHF
v_call: TRBV19
d_call: TRBD1
clone_size: -
j_call: TRBJ1-6

cdr3_nt: TGCGCCAGCAGCTTGTTACAGGGGGCCTCTGGAAACACCATATATTTT
cdr3_aa: CASSLLQGASGNTIYF
v_call: TRBV5-1
d_call: TRBD1
clone_size: -
j_call: TRBJ1-3

cdr3_nt: TGCGCCAGCAGCCCCGGGGAGACAGGGTTGGGGGAGACCCAGTACTTC
cdr3_aa: CASSPGETGLGETQYF
v_call: TRBV4-1
d_call: TRBD1
clone_size: -
j_call: TRBJ2-5

cdr3_nt: TGTGCCAGCAAGATTTCTGAGACGACAGAAGACAATGAGCAGTTCTTC
cdr3_aa: CASKISETTEDNEQFF
v_call: TRBV27
d_call: -
clone_size: -
j_call: TRBJ2-1

cdr3_nt: TGTGCCAGCAGCCCGGACAATAACTATGGCTACACCTTC
cdr3_aa: CASSPDNNYGYTF
v_call: TRBV2
d_call: -
clone_size: -
j_call: TRBJ1-2

cdr3_nt: TGTGCCAGCAGCCCGCGGGACTCCCGCCCTAGCTCCTACAATGAGCAGTTCTTC
cdr3_aa: CASSPRDSRPSSYNEQFF
v_call: TRBV11-2
d_call: -
clone_size: -
j_call: TRBJ2-1

cdr3_nt: TGTGCCAGCAGCTTAAAGGGGGGGAAGACTGAAGCTTTCTTT
cdr3_aa: CASSLKGGKTEAFF
v_call: TRBV11-3
d_call: -
clone_size: -
j_call: TRBJ1-1

cdr3_nt: TGTGCCAGCAGTGACCGTCCTTCTAGTTCCGGGTGGGATACGCAGTATTTT
cdr3_aa: CASSDRPSSSGWDTQYF
v_call: TRBV25-1
d_call: -
clone_size: -
j_call: TRBJ2-3

cdr3_nt: TGTGCCAGCAGTCCTAACACGGCGGGTTCTTGGCCCCAGCATTTT
cdr3_aa: CASSPNTAGSWPQHF
v_call: TRBV6-1
d_call: -
clone_size: -
j_call: TRBJ1-5

cdr3_nt: TGTGCCAGCAGTGCCACAGGGGACCACACTGAAGCTTTCTTT
cdr3_aa: CASSATGDHTEAFF
v_call: TRBV6-4
d_call: TRBD1
clone_size: -
j_call: TRBJ1-1

cdr3_nt: TGTGCCAGCAGTGAAGAGGGAGGAGGAACCGGGGAGCTGTTTTTT
cdr3_aa: CASSEEGGGTGELFF
v_call: TRBV25-1
d_call: -
clone_size: -
j_call: TRBJ2-2

cdr3_nt: TGTGCCAGCAGTGAAATCCGTGGGGGCCCACCTGGGGCCAACGTCCTGACTTTC
cdr3_aa: CASSEIRGGPPGANVLTF
v_call: TRBV6-1
d_call: -
clone_size: -
j_call: TRBJ2-6

cdr3_nt: TGTGCCAGCACCGGCGGACAGGGTATGGAGACCCAGTACTTC
cdr3_aa: CASTGGQGMETQYF
v_call: TRBV6-1
d_call: TRBD1
clone_size: -
j_call: TRBJ2-5

cdr3_nt: TGCGCCAGCAGCACCTCAGGGGACGGGGCCAACGTCCTGACTTTC
cdr3_aa: CASSTSGDGANVLTF
v_call: TRBV5-1
d_call: -
clone_size: -
j_call: TRBJ2-6

cdr3_nt: TGCGCCAGCAGCTTGGGGCCAGCGGGAGGGCCGGGCACCGGGGAGCTGTTTTTT
cdr3_aa: CASSLGPAGGPGTGELFF
v_call: TRBV5-1
d_call: TRBD2
clone_size: -
j_call: TRBJ2-2

cdr3_nt: TGTGCCAGTAGTAGTGGGACAGGGAGCTACGAGCAGTACTTC
cdr3_aa: CASSSGTGSYEQYF
v_call: TRBV19
d_call: TRBD1
clone_size: -
j_call: TRBJ2-7

cdr3_nt: TGTGCCATCAGTGGACCATTACCCCTCGGACAGGGAGGTGAAGGTGAAGCTTTCTTT
cdr3_aa: CAISGPLPLGQGGEGEAFF
v_call: TRBV10-3
d_call: TRBD1
clone_size: -
j_call: TRBJ1-1

cdr3_nt: TGTGCCAGCAGGGGACAGCCGAACACTGAAGCTTTCTTT
cdr3_aa: CASRGQPNTEAFF
v_call: TRBV6-4
d_call: TRBD1
clone_size: -
j_call: TRBJ1-1

cdr3_nt: TGTGCCAGCAGCCCGGGGGGCCGAGAGACCCAGTACTTC
cdr3_aa: CASSPGGRETQYF
v_call: TRBV28
d_call: -
clone_size: -
j_call: TRBJ2-5

cdr3_nt: TGCGCCAGCAGCCCCATGACAGGGGGGAACACTGAAGCTTTCTTT
cdr3_aa: CASSPMTGGNTEAFF
v_call: TRBV5-1
d_call: TRBD1
clone_size: -
j_call: TRBJ1-1

cdr3_nt: TGTGCCAGCAGTTACAGTCTAGCGGGAGCTACGGGTACGCAGTATTTT
cdr3_aa: CASSYSLAGATGTQYF
v_call: TRBV6-5
d_call: TRBD2
clone_size: -
j_call: TRBJ2-3

cdr3_nt: TGTGCCAGCAGTCCTCAACAGGGATCCCGAAACACCATATATTTT
cdr3_aa: CASSPQQGSRNTIYF
v_call: TRBV28
d_call: -
clone_size: few
j_call: TRBJ1-3

cdr3_nt: TGCGCCAGCAGCTTGAGGGCGGGGGCCGTCTCTGGAAACACCATATATTTT
cdr3_aa: CASSLRAGAVSGNTIYF
v_call: TRBV5-1
d_call: -
clone_size: -
j_call: TRBJ1-3

cdr3_nt: TGTGCCATCAGTGAGGGCCCCGGGACAGGGGGTCCCTACGAGCAGTACTTC
cdr3_aa: CAISEGPGTGGPYEQYF
v_call: TRBV10-3
d_call: TRBD1
clone_size: -
j_call: TRBJ2-7

cdr3_nt: TGCGCCAGCAGGGACATTCAACTTAACTATGGCTACACCTTC
cdr3_aa: CASRDIQLNYGYTF
v_call: TRBV10-2
d_call: -
clone_size: -
j_call: TRBJ1-2

cdr3_nt: TGCGCCAGCAGCACCCTAGCGGGGTCCTACAATGAGCAGTTCTTC
cdr3_aa: CASSTLAGSYNEQFF
v_call: TRBV5-1
d_call: TRBD2
clone_size: once
j_call: TRBJ2-1

cdr3_nt: TGTGCCAGCAGCTTGGCCCCCCAGCGGGCGACTGGCACTGAAGCTTTCTTT
cdr3_aa: CASSLAPQRATGTEAFF
v_call: TRBV5-4
d_call: -
clone_size: -
j_call: TRBJ1-1

cdr3_nt: TGTGCCAGCAGCCAATACAGGACTAGCGGGGGGTACAATGAGCAGTTCTTC
cdr3_aa: CASSQYRTSGGYNEQFF
v_call: TRBV5-4
d_call: TRBD2
clone_size: few
j_call: TRBJ2-1

cdr3_nt: TGTGCCAGCAGTTTAATCCCCCAAAGGGGCGATGGCTACACCTTC
cdr3_aa: CASSLIPQRGDGYTF
v_call: TRBV27
d_call: -
clone_size: few
j_call: TRBJ1-2

cdr3_nt: TGTGCCAGCACTCCCCCGGGACAGGTCTATGAGCAGTTCTTC
cdr3_aa: CASTPPGQVYEQFF
v_call: TRBV2
d_call: TRBD1
clone_size: -
j_call: TRBJ2-1

cdr3_nt: TGTGCCAGCATGTTATCGAGCTCCTACGAGCAGTACTTC
cdr3_aa: CASMLSSSYEQYF
v_call: TRBV6-5
d_call: -
clone_size: -
j_call: TRBJ2-7

cdr3_nt: TGTGCCAGCAGCTTACCAATCTCAGGATCCCGAGAAAAACTGTTTTTT
cdr3_aa: CASSLPISGSREKLFF
v_call: TRBV11-2
d_call: -
clone_size: -
j_call: TRBJ1-4